Sequencing of this TCR beta chain was carried out in a study of PD-L1 blockade in urothelial cancer. Study-level information: About 85% of the 29 patients were men whose urothelial cancer was bladder-origin.

Sample time point: pretreatment peripheral blood. Overall study findings and caveats: Greater 3-week expansion of tumor-associated blood clones was recorded for durable-benefit patients.

Remarks on this clone: Its antigen is as yet unknown.

The data were produced by immunoSEQ multiplex PCR, yet TCRdb's version contains in-frame clones alone and is incomplete. The sample has tens of thousands of clones, about four fifths seen once; the top ten hold more than 9%. V lost 7 bases and J lost 0, with 16 bases in between. The CDR3 is 15 residues long. Per the germline V gene, CDR1 is GTSNPN and CDR2 is SVGIG (reference sequence). The chain joins TRBV30 to TRBJ1-3; D is possibly TRBD1 (5 bases). The sequence derives from a man between 70 and 80 years old with urothelial cancer. The sequencing used PBMCs, collected around atezolizumab (anti-PD-L1) treatment. The CDR3 sequence: CALRGISNSGNTIYF. CDR3 coding DNA: TGTGCCTTAAGGGGCATCTCGAACTCTGGAAACACCATATATTTT. The full variable domain, rest sourced from reference TRBV30 and TRBJ1-3, is SQTIHQWPATLVQPVGSPLSLECTVEGTSNPNLYWYRQAAGRGLQLLFYSVGIGQISSEVPQNLSASRPQDRQFILSSKKLLLSDSGFYLCALRGISNSGNTIYFGEGSWLTVV.